The 17 T cell receptor beta chains in this list originate from one sample, sequenced in a study of tumor-infiltrating lymphocytes in primary liver carcinoma. TCR beta cDNA came from approximately 540 ng total RNA, primed with a constant-region primer. Three nested multiplex PCR rounds, a slightly modified ARM-PCR method, built the TCR beta libraries. It was with TRBV1-TRBV30 forward primers and a C-beta reverse primer that the first two PCR rounds were run, at roughly 9 cycles each. TCRdb processed the multiplex PCR reads anew with MiXCR; each CDR3 protein has one entry. The table has fewer than 400,000 distinct CDR3 sequences, more than 55% seen once. The researchers obtained blood RNA from unsorted whole blood and also extracted germline DNA. Sequencing was done on a sample of peripheral blood. The receptors derive from a man between 40 and 49 years old with primary liver carcinoma and hepatitis B virus infection.

This clonotype appeared a single time. This may come from a read error, since a much larger clone is one base off. The chain is built from TRBV4-1 and TRBJ2-5; TRBD1 agrees at 10 bases. Germline CDR1 MGHRA, CDR2 YSYEKL. The CDR3 extends over 18 amino acids. Trimming at V came to 4 bases and at J to 3 bases, leaving 14 bases not matched to a gene. CDR3 region: CASSLELEGTGAKETQYF. The CDR3 coding sequence is TGCGCCAGCAGCCTAGAGTTGGAAGGGACAGGGGCAAAAGAGACCCAGTACTTC.

The chain employs TRBV12-3 or TRBV12-4 and TRBJ1-5, with a possible D match to TRBD1 (5 bases). This CDR3 has 14 amino acids. Trimming cost V 7 bases and J 2 bases, with 12 bases left between them. The CDR3 loop reads CASIPGAGNQPQHF. As DNA, the CDR3 is TGTGCCAGCATCCCCGGGGCGGGCAATCAGCCCCAGCATTTT.

As for this clonotype: This may stem from a read error, because a much larger clone lies one nucleotide away. The V gene is TRBV12-3 or TRBV12-4, the J gene TRBJ1-1; 8 bases fit TRBD1. The CDR3 spans 14 residues. In DNA, the CDR3 is TGTGCCAGCACCCCGGACAGGGTGAACACTGAAGCTTCCTTT. Protein: CASTPDRVNTEASF.

Of note for this clonotype: A much bigger clone sits one base away, suggesting this may be a read error. The chain links TRBV29-1 to TRBJ2-1; D is undetermined. This CDR3 region has 13 residues. The germline V gene has CDR1 SQVTM and CDR2 ANQGSEA. V was trimmed by 6 bases and J by 5 bases, leaving 14 bases between them. The CDR3 region is CSVLNTMDNEQFF. The CDR3 DNA sequence: TGCAGCGTCCTCAACACGATGGACAATGAGCAGTTCTTC.

The genes are TRBV5-1 and TRBJ2-7; 8 bases line up with TRBD2. The CDR3 consists of 15 residues. Germline V gives CDR1 SGHRS, CDR2 YFSETQ. J gave up 2 bases and V 3 bases, and 7 bases lay outside the gene matches. The CDR3 region has the DNA TGCGCCAGCAGCTGGGGGACTAGTACCCCCTACGAGCAGTACTTC. This translates into CASSWGTSTPYEQYF.

Comments on this clonotype: A read error is possible here, since a much larger clone lies one base away. This chain joins TRBV29-1 and TRBJ1-2; D call uncertain. The CDR3 loop spans 9 amino acids. V was shortened by 3 bases and J by 8 bases, with 4 bases between the two germline ends. Looked up from germline, CDR1 is SQVTM and CDR2 is ANQGSEA. The chain's CDR3 is CSVDGGYTF. The CDR3 region has the DNA TGCAGCGTTGATGGAGGCTACACCTTC.

The chain has TRBV28 and TRBJ2-3; D not resolved. Trimming took off 7 bases at V and 1 base at J, with 9 bases between the two ends. This CDR3 is 13 amino acids long. CDR1 and CDR2 (germline): MDHEN, SYDVKM. CDR3 DNA sequence: TGTGCCAGCACCTCACCGGGCACAGATACGCAGTATTTT. It is translated as CASTSPGTDTQYF.

For this clonotype: A much larger clone differs from this one at a single base, so this may be a read error. The chain links TRBV6-1 to TRBJ2-1; tentatively, D is TRBD2 (6 bases). Germline V gene lookup returns CDR1 MNHNS and CDR2 SASEGT. The CDR3 covers 13 residues. Here the CDR3 reads CARRTGLNNEQFF. The CDR3 nucleotides read TGTGCCCGCAGGACGGGACTGAACAATGAGCAGTTCTTC.

To note about this clonotype: One end of the junction is discordant with germline, which a read error may explain. The chain is built from TRBV11-2 and TRBJ2-6; unclear D gene. The germline gives CDR1 SGHAT, CDR2 FQNNGV. CDR3 length equals 15 residues. CDR3 residues: CASSLVISGTNVLTF. The DNA of the CDR3 is TGTGCCAGCAGTTTGGTTATCTCTGGGACCAACGTCCTGACTTTC. Using reference TRBV11-2 and TRBJ2-6 for the parts outside the CDR3, the full variable domain is EAGVAQSPRYKIIEKRQSVAFWCNPISGHATLYWYQQILGQGPKLLIQFQNNGVVDDSQLPKDRFSAERLKGVDSTLKIQPAKLEDSAVYLCASSLVISGTNVLTFGAGSRLTVL.

As concerns this clonotype: Given the absence of the conserved phenylalanine or tryptophan at the CDR3 end, a read error is likely. This chain joins TRBV4-2 and TRBJ2-7, with a possible D match to TRBD2 (5 bases). Germline V gene data show CDR1 as LGHNA and CDR2 as YNFKEQ. Trimming took 1 base from V and 7 from J, leaving 20 bases between them. This CDR3 has 16 amino acids. In DNA, the CDR3 is TGTGCCAGCAGCCAAGGAACGGACTCAAAAGGCTATGAGCAGTACCTC. It is translated as CASSQGTDSKGYEQYL.

With respect to this clonotype: This may be a read error, as it is one base from a much larger clone. This chain connects TRBV6-5 to TRBJ1-1; the D is unclear. Germline CDR1 reads MNHEY; CDR2 reads SVGAGI. The germline V and J ends were trimmed by 8 bases and 0 bases, with 10 bases remaining between them. This CDR3 has 13 residues. The CDR3 bases are TGTGCCAGCGGCTTACAAATGAACACTGAAGCTTTCTTT. Encoded protein: CASGLQMNTEAFF.

This clonotype was seen at least ten times. The chain recombines TRBV29-1 with TRBJ2-2; no clear D. Germline-derived CDR1 and CDR2 are SQVTM and ANQGSEA. This CDR3 contains 13 residues. The germline V and J ends were trimmed by 6 bases and 0 bases, with 8 bases remaining between them. The CDR3 loop reads CSVVSPNTGELFF. The CDR3 DNA sequence: TGCAGCGTAGTAAGCCCGAACACCGGGGAGCTGTTTTTT.

V is TRBV11-1 and J is TRBJ2-1; 8 bases are a match to TRBD2. Germline V gene data show CDR1 as SGHAT and CDR2 as FQDESV (reference sequence). The CDR3 is 18 residues long. V shed 2 bases and J 5 bases; nucleotides not matched to a gene: 14. The CDR3 bases are TGTGCCAGCAGCTTATACCGCTCCACGGGAGGGACCCACAATGAGCAGTTCTTC. It encodes CASSLYRSTGGTHNEQFF.

Points on this clonotype: Being one base from a much bigger clone, this may be a read error. The rearrangement links TRBV11-1 to TRBJ2-5; D may be TRBD1 or TRBD2 (5 bases each). The CDR3 length is 11 residues. CDR1 is SGHAT, CDR2 FQDESV, per germline (reference sequence). DNA for the CDR3: TGTGCCGGGTGGGACCAAGAGGCCCAGTACTTC. It is translated as CAGWDQEAQYF.

This clonotype has more than one count but fewer than ten. This sequence may be a read error, since a much larger clone differs from it by one base. The rearrangement joins TRBV6-6 to TRBJ1-1, with unresolved D. The CDR3 is made up of 15 amino acids. Germline V gene lookup returns CDR1 MNHNY and CDR2 SVGAGI (reference sequence). V was clipped by 0 bases and J by 4 bases, with 12 bases between them. CDR3 loop: CASSYSTTASTEAFF. CDR3 nucleotide sequence: TGTGCCAGCAGTTACTCGACCACCGCGAGCACTGAAGCTTTCTTT.

The table lists this clonotype with many counts. DNA of the CDR3: TGTGCCAGCAGTAGACGGGGACTAGCGAGACAAGAGACCCAGTACTTC. Its protein product is CASSRRGLARQETQYF. This chain connects TRBV6-5 to TRBJ2-5, with 10 nucleotides matching TRBD2. This CDR3 has 16 amino acids. V lost 5 bases to trimming and J lost 2 bases; unmatched junction nucleotides: 8. Germline CDR1 reads MNHEY; CDR2 reads SVGAGI.

With regard to this clonotype: A read error is possible here, since a much larger clone lies one base away. The rearrangement uses TRBV10-3 and TRBJ2-7; D assignment may be TRBD1 or TRBD2 (5 bases each). Germline V lookup: CDR1 ENHRY, CDR2 SYGVKD. The CDR3 loop spans 11 amino acids. The V gene lost 8 bases and the J gene lost 8 bases, with 13 bases spanning the gap. In DNA form, the CDR3 reads TGTGCCATCCTAGGGACCCACAAGCAGTACTTC. It is translated as CAILGTHKQYF.